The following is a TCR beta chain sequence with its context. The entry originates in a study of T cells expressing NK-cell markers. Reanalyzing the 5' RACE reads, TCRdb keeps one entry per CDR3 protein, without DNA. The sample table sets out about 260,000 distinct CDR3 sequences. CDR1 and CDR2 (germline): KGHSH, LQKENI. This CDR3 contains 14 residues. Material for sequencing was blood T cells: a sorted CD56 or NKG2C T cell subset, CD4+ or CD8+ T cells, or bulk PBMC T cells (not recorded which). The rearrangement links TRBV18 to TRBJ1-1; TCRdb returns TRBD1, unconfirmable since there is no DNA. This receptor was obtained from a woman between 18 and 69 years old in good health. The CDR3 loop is CASSPTGKNTEAFF.